This is a list of T cell receptor beta chains from one sample in a study of OX40 agonist ivuxolimab in advanced cancers. Clones were read by immunoSEQ multiplex PCR, and TCRdb kept only the in-frame ones, dropping some. The sample yields 55,000 to 65,000 clones, about nine tenths seen once. Specimen: CD4+ or CD8+ T cells sorted from blood, collected in a trial of the OX40 agonist ivuxolimab. These receptor sequences come from an adult with an advanced solid tumor such as melanoma, head and neck, liver or kidney cancer. Both conserved end residues are part of each CDR3. The order of the fields is J gene, clone size, V gene, D gene, CDR3 protein, CDR3 DNA. The D gene is left open where the match is weak. Rows give clone size only sometimes, using once, few, many, or a class for an expanded clone.

>TRBJ1-5|-|TRBV5-1|-
CASSLAGDSNQPQHF
TGCGCCAGCAGCTTGGCTGGGGATAGCAATCAGCCCCAGCATTTT
>TRBJ2-5|-|TRBV10-3|-
CAISGGLQETQYF
TGTGCCATCAGTGGAGGCCTCCAAGAGACCCAGTACTTC
>TRBJ2-7|-|TRBV6-5|-
CASSYSTEQYF
TGTGCCAGCAGTTACTCGACCGAGCAGTACTTC
>TRBJ1-1|-|TRBV25-1|-
CASSPSWQTSNTEAFF
TGTGCCAGCAGTCCCAGCTGGCAGACTTCGAACACTGAAGCTTTCTTT
>TRBJ1-4|-|TRBV7-2|-
CASSVVSGGNEKLFF
TGTGCCAGCAGTGTAGTGTCCGGGGGTAATGAAAAACTGTTTTTT
>TRBJ1-4|once|TRBV28|TRBD1
CASSQTGGHNEKLFF
TGTGCCAGCAGTCAGACAGGGGGCCATAATGAAAAACTGTTTTTT
>TRBJ1-2|-|TRBV6-5|-
CASSAWGQMEGYTF
TGTGCCAGCAGCGCGTGGGGCCAAATGGAGGGCTACACCTTC
>TRBJ1-3|-|TRBV7-2|-
CASSLVGFGNTIYF
TGTGCCAGCAGCTTAGTTGGGTTTGGAAACACCATATATTTT
>TRBJ1-1|-|TRBV14|-
CASSRGLPNTEAFF
TGTGCCAGCAGCCGGGGACTGCCGAACACTGAAGCTTTCTTT
>TRBJ1-3|-|TRBV6-5|-
CASSYSGRAGNTIYF
TGTGCCAGCAGTTACTCCGGCAGGGCTGGAAACACCATATATTTT
>TRBJ1-5|once|TRBV18|-
CASSPSSNQPQHF
TGTGCCAGCTCACCCAGTAGCAATCAGCCCCAGCATTTT
>TRBJ2-1|once|TRBV20-1|-
CSARIRNEQFF
TGCAGTGCTAGAATCAGGAATGAGCAGTTCTTC
>TRBJ2-3|-|TRBV28|TRBD2
CASSSPGTSGTTTDTQYF
TGTGCCAGCAGCTCCCCCGGGACTAGCGGGACTACCACAGATACGCAGTATTTT
>TRBJ2-1|-|TRBV30|-
CAWSVLGSYNEQFF
TGTGCCTGGAGTGTACTCGGCTCCTACAATGAGCAGTTCTTC
>TRBJ2-7|-|TRBV5-8|-
CASSFVAEQYF
TGTGCCAGCAGCTTTGTCGCCGAGCAGTACTTC
>TRBJ2-6|-|TRBV6-5|-
CATSDGSSGANVLTF
TGTGCCACCTCGGACGGTTCCTCTGGGGCCAACGTCCTGACTTTC
>TRBJ1-6|few|TRBV4-1|-
CASSLDVQGFGPLHF
TGCGCCAGCAGCCTGGACGTACAGGGTTTTGGACCCCTCCACTTT
>TRBJ1-4|-|TRBV11-2|TRBD1
CASSLGGQSNEKLFF
TGTGCCAGCAGCTTAGGGGGACAGTCTAATGAAAAACTGTTTTTT
>TRBJ2-7|-|TRBV28|-
CASSSGVHEQYF
TGTGCCAGCAGCTCAGGGGTCCACGAGCAGTACTTC
>TRBJ2-7|-|TRBV6-1|-
CASSLRSAKAYEQYF
TGTGCCAGCAGCCTCAGGTCAGCGAAGGCATACGAGCAGTACTTC
>TRBJ2-7|-|TRBV7-2|-
CASSSPPSPGQYF
TGTGCCAGCAGCTCACCCCCCTCACCTGGGCAGTACTTC
>TRBJ1-5|-|TRBV5-6|TRBD1
CASSFGTDQPQHF
TGTGCCAGCAGCTTCGGGACAGATCAGCCCCAGCATTTT
>TRBJ2-2|-|TRBV10-3|-
CAIPGELFF
TGTGCCATCCCCGGGGAGCTGTTTTTT
>TRBJ1-2|medium-sized|TRBV7-9|TRBD1
CASSPRGQGFNYGYTF
TGTGCCAGCAGCCCAAGGGGGCAGGGGTTTAACTATGGCTACACCTTC
>TRBJ2-3|-|TRBV27|-
CASSYTLAPVGTDTQYF
TGTGCCAGCAGTTACACCCTAGCGCCCGTGGGCACAGATACGCAGTATTTT
>TRBJ1-2|-|TRBV2|-
CASSEAPGASYGYTF
TGTGCCAGCAGTGAAGCACCAGGGGCGAGTTATGGCTACACCTTC
>TRBJ1-5|-|TRBV18|TRBD1
CASSPGTGDSNQPQHF
TGTGCCAGCTCACCAGGGACAGGGGATAGCAATCAGCCCCAGCATTTT
>TRBJ2-4|once|TRBV5-1|-
CASSFTPTEPNIQYF
TGCGCCAGCAGCTTCACACCGACAGAACCCAACATTCAGTACTTC
>TRBJ2-5|-|TRBV19|TRBD1
CASSPTGLETQYF
TGTGCCAGTAGCCCGACAGGGTTGGAGACCCAGTACTTC
>TRBJ2-7|-|TRBV28|-
CASSPQMGSSYEQYF
TGTGCCAGCAGTCCACAAATGGGCAGTAGTTACGAGCAGTACTTC
>TRBJ2-7|-|TRBV25-1|-
CASSDRGPYEQYF
TGTGCCAGCAGTGACAGGGGACCCTACGAGCAGTACTTC